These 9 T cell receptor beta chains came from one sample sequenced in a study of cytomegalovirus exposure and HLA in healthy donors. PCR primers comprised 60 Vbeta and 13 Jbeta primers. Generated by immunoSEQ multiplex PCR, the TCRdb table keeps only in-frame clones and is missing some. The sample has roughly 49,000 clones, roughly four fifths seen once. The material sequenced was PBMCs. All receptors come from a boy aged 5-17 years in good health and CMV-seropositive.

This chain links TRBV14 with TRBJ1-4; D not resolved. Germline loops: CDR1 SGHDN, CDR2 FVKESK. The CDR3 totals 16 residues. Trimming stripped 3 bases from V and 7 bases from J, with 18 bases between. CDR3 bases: TGTGCCAGCAGCCAGGCGGGTGGTGACAACCCTGAAAAACTGTTTTTT. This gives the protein CASSQAGGDNPEKLFF.

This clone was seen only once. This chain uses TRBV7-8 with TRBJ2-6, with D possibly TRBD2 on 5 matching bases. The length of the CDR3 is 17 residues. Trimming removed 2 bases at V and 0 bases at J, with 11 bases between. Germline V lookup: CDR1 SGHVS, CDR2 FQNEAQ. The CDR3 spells CASSLYPGSSGANVLTF. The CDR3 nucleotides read TGTGCCAGCAGCTTATACCCGGGAAGCTCTGGGGCCAACGTCCTGACTTTC. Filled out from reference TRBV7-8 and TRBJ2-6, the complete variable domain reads GAGVSQSPRYKVAKRGQDVALRCDPISGHVSLFWYQQALGQGPEFLTYFQNEAQLDKSGLPSDRFFAERPEGSVSTLKIQRTQQEDSAVYLCASSLYPGSSGANVLTFGAGSRLTVL.

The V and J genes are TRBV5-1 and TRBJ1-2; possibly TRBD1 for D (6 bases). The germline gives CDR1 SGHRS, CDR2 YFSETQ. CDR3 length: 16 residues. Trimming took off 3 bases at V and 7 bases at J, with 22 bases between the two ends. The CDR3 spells CASSWGPEAGLGGYTF. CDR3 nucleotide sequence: TGCGCCAGCAGCTGGGGGCCGGAGGCTGGATTGGGTGGCTACACCTTC.

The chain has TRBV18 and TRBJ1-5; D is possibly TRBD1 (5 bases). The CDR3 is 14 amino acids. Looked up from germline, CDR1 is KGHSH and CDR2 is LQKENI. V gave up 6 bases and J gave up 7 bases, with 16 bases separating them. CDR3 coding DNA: TGTGCCAGCTCCCAAGTGGGGGGGAACCAGCCCCAGCATTTT. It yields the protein CASSQVGGNQPQHF. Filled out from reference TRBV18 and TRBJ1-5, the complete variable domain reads NAGVMQNPRHLVRRRGQEARLRCSPMKGHSHVYWYRQLPEEGLKFMVYLQKENIIDESGMPKERFSAEFPKEGPSILRIQQVVRGDSAAYFCASSQVGGNQPQHFGDGTRLSIL.

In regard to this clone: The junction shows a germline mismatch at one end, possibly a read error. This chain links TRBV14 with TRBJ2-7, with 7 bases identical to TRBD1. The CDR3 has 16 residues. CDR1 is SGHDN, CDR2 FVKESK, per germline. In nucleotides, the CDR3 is TGTGTCAGCAGCCCCCTAGTGCGGACAGGTTCCTACGAGCAGTACTTC. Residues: CVSSPLVRTGSYEQYF.

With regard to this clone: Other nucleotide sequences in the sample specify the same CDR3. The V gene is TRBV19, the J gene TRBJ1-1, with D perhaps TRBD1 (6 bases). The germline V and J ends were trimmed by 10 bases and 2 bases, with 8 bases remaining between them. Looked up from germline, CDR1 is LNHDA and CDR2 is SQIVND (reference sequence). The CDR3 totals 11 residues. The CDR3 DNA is TGTGCCACGGGACAAAACACTGAAGCTTTCTTT. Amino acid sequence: CATGQNTEAFF.

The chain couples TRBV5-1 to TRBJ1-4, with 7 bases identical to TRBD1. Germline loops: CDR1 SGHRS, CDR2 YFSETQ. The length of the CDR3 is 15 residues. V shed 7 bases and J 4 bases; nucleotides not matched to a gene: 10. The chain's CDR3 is CASSRGDSDNEKLFF. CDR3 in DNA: TGCGCCAGCTCGAGGGGGGACAGCGATAATGAAAAACTGTTTTTT. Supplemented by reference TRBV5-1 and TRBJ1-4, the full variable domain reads KAGVTQTPRYLIKTRGQQVTLSCSPISGHRSVSWYQQTPGQGLQFLFEYFSETQRNKGNFPGRFSGRQFSNSRSEMNVSTLELGDSALYLCASSRGDSDNEKLFFGSGTQLSVL.

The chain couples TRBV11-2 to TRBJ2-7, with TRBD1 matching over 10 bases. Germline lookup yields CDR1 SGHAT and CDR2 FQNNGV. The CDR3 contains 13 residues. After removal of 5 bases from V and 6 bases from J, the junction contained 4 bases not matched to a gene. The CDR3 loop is CASSPGQGSEQYF. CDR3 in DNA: TGTGCCAGCAGCCCGGGACAGGGGAGCGAGCAGTACTTC.

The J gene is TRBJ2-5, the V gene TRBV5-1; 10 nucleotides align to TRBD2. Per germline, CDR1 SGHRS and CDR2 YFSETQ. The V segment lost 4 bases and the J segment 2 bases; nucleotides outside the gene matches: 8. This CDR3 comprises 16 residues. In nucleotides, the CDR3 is TGCGCCAGCAGCATCAACCCTAGCGGGGGACAAGAGACCCAGTACTTC. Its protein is CASSINPSGGQETQYF.